These 18 T cell receptor beta chains were sequenced from one sample in a study of blood T cell repertoires in COVID-19. Here immunoSEQ multiplex PCR was the method, and the copy in TCRdb shows in-frame clones only, minus some. Of fewer than 55,000 clones listed, about 80% are singletons. Sequenced sample: peripheral blood. Receptors were obtained from a man aged 65-85 years with active COVID-19.

CDR3: CASTPQYNYGYTF. CDR3 sequence (DNA): TGTGCCAGCACTCCGCAGTATAACTATGGCTACACCTTC. V usage is TRBV28 and J usage is TRBJ1-2; D is undetermined. The germline V gene encodes CDR1 MDHEN and CDR2 SYDVKM. This CDR3 comprises 13 residues. V was pared by 7 bases and J by 1 base, with 10 bases between.

CDR3 DNA sequence: TGCGCCAGCAGCCAAGAAGGACAGGGTACCGGCTACACCTTC. It translates to CASSQEGQGTGYTF. The gene calls are TRBV4-1 and TRBJ1-2; TRBD1 aligns across 8 bases. The germline V gene has CDR1 MGHRA and CDR2 YSYEKL. The CDR3 loop spans 14 amino acids. The junction had 5 bases not matched to a gene; V was cut back by 0 bases and J by 8 bases.

On this clone: Other DNA sequences from this sample encode an identical CDR3 as well. The J gene is TRBJ2-2, the V gene TRBV4-3; TRBD2 agrees at 10 bases. The CDR3 runs 16 residues. The germline V gene encodes CDR1 LGHNA and CDR2 YSLEER. The V and J ends lost 1 base and 1 base, in that order; junction bases with no gene match: 0. The CDR3 DNA reads as TGCGCCAGCAGCCAAGGACTAGCGGGGAACACCGGGGAGCTGTTTTTT. Its translation: CASSQGLAGNTGELFF.

V is TRBV6-5 and J is TRBJ1-1; possible D gene TRBD1, 6 bases. Trimming removed 10 bases at V and 1 base at J, with 19 bases between. From germline, CDR1 is MNHEY and CDR2 SVGAGI. The CDR3 has 15 amino acids. CDR3 in DNA: TGTGCCACACAGTTCGGGGGGCGGAAGAACACTGAAGCTTTCTTT. Protein sequence: CATQFGGRKNTEAFF.

The genes are TRBV2 and TRBJ1-5; unclear D gene. CDR1 SNHLY and CDR2 FYNNEI come from the germline V gene. The CDR3 totals 13 residues. Trimming cost V 8 bases and J 0 bases, with 8 bases left between them. CDR3 DNA sequence: TGTGCCAGCGGTCGAGATAGCAATCAGCCCCAGCATTTT. Its protein is CASGRDSNQPQHF.

The chain has TRBV7-9 and TRBJ2-1; TRBD2 matches 13 bases. Germline V gene data show CDR1 as SEHNR and CDR2 as FQNEAQ (reference sequence). V lost 4 bases to trimming and J lost 3 bases; unmatched junction nucleotides: 0. The length of the CDR3 is 15 residues. The CDR3 DNA reads TGTGCCAGCAGCTGGACTAGCGGGGGCTACAATGAGCAGTTCTTC. It specifies CASSWTSGGYNEQFF.

The chain is built from TRBV6-5 and TRBJ1-2, with 8 nucleotides matching TRBD1. With V trimmed by 6 bases and J by 0 bases, 6 bases remained unmatched. Looked up from germline, CDR1 is MNHEY and CDR2 is SVGAGI. CDR3 size: 15 residues. In nucleotides, the CDR3 is TGTGCCAGCAGGAGGGACAGGAGAGCTAACTATGGCTACACCTTC. Its translation is CASRRDRRANYGYTF.

V is TRBV5-1 and J is TRBJ2-1; TRBD2 matches at 16 bases. Unmatched junction bases numbered 7, after V lost 4 bases and J lost 9 bases. There are 16 residues in the CDR3. CDR1 is SGHRS, CDR2 YFSETQ, per germline. The CDR3 sequence: CASSIGTSGGASEQFF. DNA of the CDR3: TGCGCCAGCAGCATCGGGACTAGCGGGGGGGCTAGTGAGCAGTTCTTC.

This rearrangement joins TRBV19 to TRBJ2-7, with 8 bases matching TRBD1. Per germline, CDR1 LNHDA and CDR2 SQIVND (reference sequence). V trimming: 1 base; J trimming: 6 bases; junction bases outside the gene matches: 5. The CDR3 runs 14 residues. This chain's CDR3 is CASSIVGQEGEQYF. The CDR3 bases are TGTGCCAGTAGTATAGTGGGACAGGAGGGCGAGCAGTACTTC.

The chain recombines TRBV3-1 (or the pseudogene TRBV3-2) with TRBJ2-5; D might be TRBD2 (6 bases). Germline CDR1 and CDR2: LGHDT and YNNKEL (reference sequence). The CDR3 sequence is 17 residues long. V lost 8 bases and J lost 5, with 27 bases in between. Written as DNA, the CDR3 is TGTGCCAGCCGCAAAACAGGTCGAGGGACTCTTGGTGAGACCCAGTACTTC. Amino acids: CASRKTGRGTLGETQYF.

By sample fraction, this clone is medium-sized. This chain links TRBV25-1 with TRBJ1-5, with 7 bases aligning to TRBD1. Germline lookup yields CDR1 MGHDK and CDR2 SYGVNS. This CDR3 spans 14 amino acids. Trimming cost V 5 bases and J 1 base; bases outside gene matches: 2. The CDR3 loop is CASSTTGSNQPQHF. CDR3 DNA sequence: TGTGCCAGCAGTACGACAGGGAGCAATCAGCCCCAGCATTTT.

V gene TRBV15 combines with J gene TRBJ2-2; tentative D call: TRBD2 (6 bases). Germline CDR1 reads LNHNV; CDR2 reads YYDKDF (reference sequence). CDR3 length: 16 residues. Trimming pared 5 bases from V and 3 bases from J, leaving 16 bases between. The CDR3 region has the DNA TGTGCCACCAGCGCTGGAGGGAATCGTGACACCGGGGAGCTGTTTTTT. It encodes CATSAGGNRDTGELFF.

The rearrangement uses TRBV19 and TRBJ1-1; perhaps TRBD1 as D (6 bases). The CDR3 spans 15 residues. Trimming cost V 5 bases and J 5 bases, with 18 bases left between them. Germline lookup yields CDR1 LNHDA and CDR2 SQIVND (reference sequence). CDR3 nucleotide sequence: TGTGCCAGTAGTGTTACAGGGTGGAAGGAAACTGAAGCTTTCTTT. This encodes CASSVTGWKETEAFF.

The chain joins TRBV27 to TRBJ1-5; D is unresolved. Germline loops: CDR1 MNHEY, CDR2 SMNVEV (reference sequence). This CDR3 spans 13 amino acids. V was shortened by 5 bases and J by 2 bases, with 7 bases between the two germline ends. Here the CDR3 reads CASSHGGNQPQHF. DNA for the CDR3: TGTGCCAGCAGTCACGGGGGCAATCAGCCCCAGCATTTT.

This clone was observed a handful of times. CDR3 protein: CASSIGAGGQETQYF. DNA for the CDR3: TGTGCCAGTAGTATAGGTGCGGGGGGACAAGAGACCCAGTACTTC. The chain links TRBV19 to TRBJ2-5, with 8 bases fitting TRBD2. The ends lost 1 base at V and 2 bases at J; junction bases unmatched: 3. Looked up from germline, CDR1 is LNHDA and CDR2 is SQIVND (reference sequence). The CDR3 consists of 15 residues.

The chain uses TRBV7-2 and TRBJ1-4, with D tentatively TRBD1 (5 bases). Germline V gives CDR1 SGHTA, CDR2 FQGNSA. The ends were cut back, 5 bases at V and 5 bases at J, with 15 bases in the middle. The CDR3 consists of 15 residues. The chain's CDR3 is CASSPTGTNNEKLFF. The CDR3 region has the DNA TGTGCCAGCAGCCCCACCGGGACTAACAATGAAAAACTGTTTTTT.

This chain joins TRBV30 and TRBJ1-5; 7 bases map to TRBD1. The V segment lost 3 bases and the J segment 4 bases; nucleotides outside the gene matches: 3. CDR3 length: 13 amino acids. The germline CDR1 and CDR2 sequences are GTSNPN and SVGIG (reference sequence). The CDR3 sequence is CAWSRRGNQPQHF. The CDR3 coding sequence is TGTGCCTGGAGCCGCAGGGGGAATCAGCCCCAGCATTTT.

The chain links TRBV10-2 to TRBJ1-2; D is undetermined. Deletions cut 0 bases from V and 0 bases from J, with 5 bases between. CDR3 length: 14 residues. Germline V gene lookup returns CDR1 WSHSY and CDR2 SAAADI. In nucleotides, the CDR3 is TGCGCCAGCAGTGAGTCTACGGCTAACTATGGCTACACCTTC. Amino acids: CASSESTANYGYTF.